This T cell receptor (beta chain) emerged from a study of cytomegalovirus exposure and HLA in healthy donors. General study points: The study put some 160 TCR beta chains on its list as cytomegalovirus-associated.

CDR1 is SQVTM and CDR2 is ANQGSEA in the germline V gene. The CDR3 loop spans 14 amino acids. The V gene end was trimmed by 3 bases and the J gene end by 7 bases; junction bases not matched to a gene: 11. Some clones are missing from TCRdb's copy, which holds only in-frame ones; the method was immunoSEQ multiplex PCR. The table has approximately 100,000 clones, 88% seen once. Notes on this clone: The antigen is undetermined.

The V and J genes are TRBV29-1 and TRBJ1-2, with 7 bases lining up with TRBD1. Material: PBMCs. This TCR was sampled from a woman between 18 and 30 years old in good health and CMV-seronegative. The DNA of the CDR3 is TGCAGCGTTGAGAAGAACCGGGACAGTGGTGGCTACACCTTC. Its protein product is CSVEKNRDSGGYTF.